Shown below are 24 T cell receptor beta chains from a single sample sequenced in a study of T cells in Graves' hyperthyroidism and ophthalmopathy. Amplification of TCR beta CDR3 regions was performed using RNA transcripts as template. The HTBI primer set served for first-round RT-PCR of the TCR CDR3. Using its own MiXCR run on the multiplex PCR reads, TCRdb lists one record per CDR3 protein. The table has about 480,000 distinct CDR3 sequences, approximately 15% seen once. Sequenced material: blood. These receptor sequences come from a woman aged 18-29 years with Graves' hyperthyroidism.

This clonotype was observed at least ten times. The J gene is TRBJ2-7, the V gene TRBV27, with 10 bases matching TRBD2. V lost 0 bases to trimming and J lost 7 bases; unmatched junction nucleotides: 6. This CDR3 comprises 15 residues. Germline assignment: CDR1 MNHEY and CDR2 SMNVEV (reference sequence). CDR3 in DNA: TGTGCCAGCAGTTTATCCCAGCGGGAGGGACGGGAGCAGTACTTC. Protein sequence: CASSLSQREGREQYF.

This clonotype was observed at least ten times. The chain has TRBV9 and TRBJ1-2, with D possibly matching TRBD1 (5 bases). The V and J ends lost 4 bases and 0 bases respectively, with 10 bases between them. From germline, CDR1 is SGDLS and CDR2 YYNGEE. The CDR3 runs to 14 residues. Written as DNA, the CDR3 is TGTGCCAGCAGCACACGACAGACTAACTATGGCTACACCTTC. Translation gives CASSTRQTNYGYTF. The full variable domain, completed using reference TRBV9 and TRBJ1-2, is DSGVTQTPKHLITATGQRVTLRCSPRSGDLSVYWYQQSLDQGLQFLIQYYNGEERAKGNILERFSAQQFPDLHSELNLSSLELGDSALYFCASSTRQTNYGYTFGSGTRLTVV.

This clonotype was recorded at least ten times. The chain links TRBV7-8 to TRBJ2-3; maybe TRBD1 (5 bases). V lost 1 base, J lost 2 bases, and 16 bases lay in between. The CDR3 extends over 17 amino acids. The germline V gene has CDR1 SGHVS and CDR2 FQNEAQ. The CDR3 nucleotides read TGTGCCAGCAGCTTAGGGGGCCAGTTGCTCCTCACAGATACGCAGTATTTT. It specifies CASSLGGQLLLTDTQYF.

This clonotype was seen many times. The chain combines TRBV5-1 with TRBJ2-7; 7 bases match TRBD1. V dropped 4 bases and J dropped 0; count of bases not matched to a gene: 7. This CDR3 comprises 15 residues. The V gene's germline CDR1 is SGHRS and CDR2 YFSETQ. CDR3 amino acids: CASSEEDRPSYEQYV. CDR3 bases: TGCGCCAGCAGCGAGGAGGACAGGCCCTCCTACGAGCAGTACGTC.

The chain employs TRBV5-4 and TRBJ2-3; D remains ambiguous. Germline loops: CDR1 SGHNT, CDR2 YYREEE (reference sequence). Trimming cost V 0 bases and J 4 bases, with 12 bases left between them. The CDR3 covers 15 residues. The CDR3 sequence: CASSLGPTAADTQYF. The CDR3 nucleotides read TGTGCCAGCAGCTTGGGGCCGACTGCGGCAGATACGCAGTATTTT.

Only a few counts were recorded for this clonotype. A read error may explain this, as a much larger clone is one base away. V and J are TRBV5-1 and TRBJ2-1, with 10 bases fitting TRBD1. The CDR3 runs to 15 residues. Germline V gene lookup returns CDR1 SGHRS and CDR2 YFSETQ. In DNA form, the CDR3 reads TGCACCAGCAGCCCCGGGGACAGGGGAAGCAATGAGCAGTTCTTC. Translation gives CTSSPGDRGSNEQFF. The full variable domain, rest sourced from reference TRBV5-1 and TRBJ2-1, is KAGVTQTPRYLIKTRGQQVTLSCSPISGHRSVSWYQQTPGQGLQFLFEYFSETQRNKGNFPGRFSGRQFSNSRSEMNVSTLELGDSALYLCTSSPGDRGSNEQFFGPGTRLTVL.

This clonotype has more than one count but fewer than ten. In nucleotides, the CDR3 is TGTGCCAGCAGCCGCCGGACTAGCGGGAGGAAAAATGAGCAGTTCTTC. Translating it yields CASSRRTSGRKNEQFF. This sequence joins TRBV3-1 and TRBJ2-1, with 14 bases aligning to TRBD2. Germline CDR1 LGHDT, CDR2 YNNKEL (reference sequence). The length of the CDR3 is 16 residues. Trimming removed 4 bases from V and 7 bases from J; junction bases left unmatched: 6.

This clonotype was counted at least ten times. This CDR3 reads CASSPLDGFYEQYF. DNA for the CDR3: TGTGCCAGCAGTCCTCTGGACGGATTCTACGAGCAGTACTTC. V is TRBV12-3 or TRBV12-4 and J is TRBJ2-7; D is unclear. This CDR3 is 14 amino acids long. Between the trimmed V and J ends, which lost 5 bases and 3 bases, there was a span of 14 bases.

This clonotype was found many times. This rearrangement joins TRBV7-8 to TRBJ1-4; no definite D call. In germline, CDR1 is SGHVS, CDR2 FQNEAQ. V shed 0 bases and J shed 5 bases, with 10 bases lying between them. The CDR3 has 15 amino acids. For the CDR3, the DNA is TGTGCCAGCAGCTTAGCGCACAGCGAGAATGAAAAACTGTTTTTT. This encodes CASSLAHSENEKLFF. Looking up the rest from reference TRBV7-8 and TRBJ1-4 gives the full variable domain: GAGVSQSPRYKVAKRGQDVALRCDPISGHVSLFWYQQALGQGPEFLTYFQNEAQLDKSGLPSDRFFAERPEGSVSTLKIQRTQQEDSAVYLCASSLAHSENEKLFFGSGTQLSVL.

This clonotype came up many times. The CDR3 DNA reads TGTGCCAGCAGCTTCGACGGAGATACGCAGTATTTT. Translated, it gives CASSFDGDTQYF. The chain couples TRBV13 to TRBJ2-3; D unclear. CDR3 length: 12 residues. Trimming took 3 bases from V and 5 from J, leaving 6 bases between them. Germline V CDR1 and CDR2: PRHDT, FYEKMQ (reference sequence).

This clonotype was picked up many times. The gene calls are TRBV12-3 or TRBV12-4 and TRBJ2-2; 9 bases fit TRBD2. The CDR3 extends over 16 amino acids. J gave up 7 bases and V 5 bases, and 11 bases lay outside the gene matches. The CDR3 DNA reads as TGTGCCAGCAGTCCCCCATTAGCGGGAGTTCGCGGGGAGCTGTTTTTT. This codes for CASSPPLAGVRGELFF.

This clonotype was observed many times. V is TRBV9 and J is TRBJ2-1, with TRBD2 identical over 10 bases. The trim removed 4 bases at V and 6 bases at J, leaving 10 bases unmatched. CDR1 is SGDLS, CDR2 YYNGEE, per germline. The length of the CDR3 is 16 residues. The CDR3 DNA is TGTGCCAGCAGCTTCACCGGGACTAGCGAAGGCAATGAGCAGTTCTTC. Translating it yields CASSFTGTSEGNEQFF.

This clonotype was detected many times. The chain is built from TRBV6-2 or TRBV6-3 and TRBJ2-7, with 9 bases identical to TRBD1. V lost 6 bases and J lost 5; bases outside the gene matches: 8. CDR1 and CDR2 (germline): MNHEY, SVGEGT. This CDR3 is 14 amino acids long. The CDR3 reads CASSTGTGFHEQYF. The DNA of the CDR3 is TGTGCCAGCAGCACCGGGACAGGGTTCCACGAGCAGTACTTC.

This clonotype was seen at least ten times. The J gene is TRBJ2-5, the V gene TRBV3-1, with 10 bases matching TRBD1. Germline loops: CDR1 LGHDT, CDR2 YNNKEL (reference sequence). J gave up 5 bases and V 7 bases, and 7 bases lay outside the gene matches. There are 14 residues in the CDR3. CDR3 amino acids: CASIPTGGLETQYF. CDR3 in DNA: TGTGCCAGCATCCCGACAGGGGGCCTGGAGACCCAGTACTTC.

This clonotype was found many times. The chain links TRBV7-9 to TRBJ1-1; 10 bases agree with TRBD1. The germline CDR1 and CDR2 sequences are SEHNR and FQNEAQ (reference sequence). J lost 6 bases, V lost 7 bases, and 11 bases had no gene match. The CDR3 is 15 residues long. CDR3: CASNLIRTGGPEAFF. Here the CDR3 DNA reads TGTGCCAGCAACCTTATCCGGACAGGGGGGCCTGAAGCTTTCTTT.

Turning to this clonotype: One base away lies a much larger clone, so this may be a sequencing read error. The CDR3 does not close with the conserved phenylalanine or tryptophan, likely indicating a read error. The V gene is TRBV2, the J gene TRBJ1-1; D is ambiguous. This CDR3 spans 14 amino acids. V was trimmed by 7 bases and J by 1 base, leaving 13 bases between them. The V gene's germline CDR1 is SNHLY and CDR2 FYNNEI. The CDR3 nucleotides are TGTGCCAGCATTTCAACACTGTGGAACACTGAAGCTTTCCTT. Translation gives CASISTLWNTEAFL.

This clonotype has ten or more counts. V and J are TRBV27 and TRBJ2-3, with D perhaps TRBD2 (6 bases). The CDR3 is 13 residues long. The V gene lost 2 bases and the J gene lost 6 bases, with 9 bases spanning the gap. Germline V gives CDR1 MNHEY, CDR2 SMNVEV (reference sequence). The CDR3 region is CASSLERGDTQYF. In DNA form, the CDR3 reads TGTGCCAGCAGTTTAGAACGGGGGGATACGCAGTATTTT.

At least ten counts were recorded for this clonotype. The chain combines TRBV11-2 with TRBJ2-2; TRBD1 matches at 9 bases. Germline CDR1 and CDR2: SGHAT and FQNNGV. CDR3 size: 16 residues. The V and J ends lost 6 bases and 5 bases, in that order; junction bases with no gene match: 10. CDR3 bases: TGTGCCAGCAGTCCTTCTTTACAGGGGGCGACCGGGGAGCTGTTTTTT. It encodes CASSPSLQGATGELFF.

This clonotype was detected many times. The chain joins TRBV11-2 to TRBJ1-5; weak D call: TRBD1 (5 bases). V lost 8 bases and J 7 bases, leaving 18 bases between the germline ends. CDR1 and CDR2 (germline): SGHAT, FQNNGV. There are 14 residues in the CDR3. Here the CDR3 reads CASQPAGLEQPQHF. For the CDR3, the DNA is TGTGCCAGCCAGCCGGCAGGGTTGGAACAGCCCCAGCATTTT.

The J gene is TRBJ2-6, the V gene TRBV3-1; D call uncertain. This CDR3 has 18 residues. V lost 0 bases and J 0 bases, leaving 12 bases between the germline ends. The germline gives CDR1 LGHDT, CDR2 YNNKEL (reference sequence). CDR3 residues: CASSQDRSGFSGANVLTF. The CDR3 coding sequence is TGTGCCAGCAGCCAAGACCGGTCGGGCTTCTCTGGGGCCAACGTCCTGACTTTC.

This clonotype occurred many times. This chain links TRBV18 with TRBJ2-5; the match to TRBD1 covers 7 bases. Germline CDR1 and CDR2: KGHSH and LQKENI. There are 15 residues in the CDR3. Trimming cost V 0 bases and J 2 bases; bases outside gene matches: 3. The CDR3 nucleotides read TGTGCCAGCTCACCACCAATCAGGGGGCAAGAGACCCAGTACTTC. Amino acids: CASSPPIRGQETQYF. The whole variable domain, remainder taken from reference TRBV18 and TRBJ2-5, is NAGVMQNPRHLVRRRGQEARLRCSPMKGHSHVYWYRQLPEEGLKFMVYLQKENIIDESGMPKERFSAEFPKEGPSILRIQQVVRGDSAAYFCASSPPIRGQETQYFGPGTRLLVL.

This clonotype was picked up many times. The CDR3: CASTLSLGGTDRWNEQFF. The CDR3 nucleotides are TGTGCCAGCACCCTCTCTCTTGGCGGGACGGATAGATGGAATGAGCAGTTCTTC. The chain has TRBV2 and TRBJ2-1, with a tentative D call TRBD2 (6 bases). Trimming pared 7 bases from V and 7 bases from J, leaving 29 bases between. The CDR3 has 18 residues. The V gene's germline CDR1 is SNHLY and CDR2 FYNNEI. The variable domain in full, completed from reference TRBV2 and TRBJ2-1, reads EPEVTQTPSHQVTQMGQEVILRCVPISNHLYFYWYRQILGQKVEFLVSFYNNEISEKSEIFDDQFSVERPDGSNFTLKIRSTKLEDSAMYFCASTLSLGGTDRWNEQFFGPGTRLTVL.

This clonotype was seen many times. This chain uses TRBV28 with TRBJ2-7, with TRBD1 matching 10 bases. Germline V gives CDR1 MDHEN, CDR2 SYDVKM. The CDR3 is made up of 15 amino acids. Trimming removed 5 bases from V and 7 bases from J; junction bases left unmatched: 11. The CDR3 is CASSVRDRGLGEQYF. CDR3 bases: TGTGCCAGCAGTGTCCGGGACAGGGGATTAGGAGAGCAGTACTTC.

This clonotype was seen many times. V and J are TRBV27 and TRBJ2-1; unclear D gene. Trimming left V 3 bases short and J 7 bases short, with 7 bases between. CDR1 is MNHEY and CDR2 is SMNVEV in the germline V gene (reference sequence). This CDR3 is built from 12 residues. The CDR3 DNA sequence: TGTGCCAGCAGTTTCTCCCAGAATGAGCAGTTCTTC. It yields the protein CASSFSQNEQFF.